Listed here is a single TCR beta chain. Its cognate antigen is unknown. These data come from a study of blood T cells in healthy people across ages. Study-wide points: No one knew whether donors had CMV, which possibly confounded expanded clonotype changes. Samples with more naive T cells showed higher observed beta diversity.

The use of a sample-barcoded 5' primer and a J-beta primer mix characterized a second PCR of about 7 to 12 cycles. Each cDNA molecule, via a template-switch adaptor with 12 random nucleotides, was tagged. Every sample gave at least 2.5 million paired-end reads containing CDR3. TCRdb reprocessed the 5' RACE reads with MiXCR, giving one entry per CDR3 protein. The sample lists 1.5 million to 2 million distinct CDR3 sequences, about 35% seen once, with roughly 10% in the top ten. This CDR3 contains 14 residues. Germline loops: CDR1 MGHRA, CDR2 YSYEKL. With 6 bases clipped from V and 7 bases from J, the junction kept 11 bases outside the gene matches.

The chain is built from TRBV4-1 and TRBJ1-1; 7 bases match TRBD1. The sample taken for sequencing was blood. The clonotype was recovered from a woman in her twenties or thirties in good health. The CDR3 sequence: CASSRAGGSGEAFF. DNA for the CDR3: TGCGCCAGCAGTCGGGCAGGGGGGTCCGGTGAAGCTTTCTTT.